This T cell receptor (beta chain) was identified in a study of T cells after yellow fever vaccination. Overall study: When fractions had low cell numbers, they were prepared with SMART-Seq v4 Ultra Low Input.

Study findings and constraints: Although the secondary response was weaker, it peaked faster, at day 5 versus 15. Among all clonotypes, a small share was observed in both CD4 and CD8 compartments. Reappearing after the booster were most of the clones from primary vaccination (roughly 95% CD4, 75% to 90% CD8).

TCRdb passed the 5' RACE reads through MiXCR, listing each CDR3 protein once. The table lists just under 600,000 distinct CDR3 sequences, roughly 13% of them singletons. The V gene lost 0 bases and the J gene lost 8 bases, with 14 bases spanning the gap. This CDR3 is built from 15 residues. The germline CDR1 and CDR2 sequences are LNHNV and YYDKDF (reference sequence). Concerning this clonotype: Its antigen is unknown.

The clonotype comes from a young man who received the YFV17D yellow fever vaccine. The specimen comprised PBMCs, sampled on the day of the yellow fever booster vaccination. This sequence joins TRBV15 and TRBJ2-1; D possibly corresponds to TRBD1 (6 bases). CDR3 DNA sequence: TGTGCCACCAGCAGAGATAAGGGGCCAGGGGATGAGCAGTTCTTC. Protein product: CATSRDKGPGDEQFF. Looking up the rest from reference TRBV15 and TRBJ2-1 gives the full variable domain: DAMVIQNPRYQVTQFGKPVTLSCSQTLNHNVMYWYQQKSSQAPKLLFHYYDKDFNNEADTPDNFQSRRPNTSFCFLDIRSPGLGDTAMYLCATSRDKGPGDEQFFGPGTRLTVL.